Following are 21 T cell receptor beta chains from one sample sequenced in a study of cytomegalovirus exposure and HLA in healthy donors. PCR amplification relied on 60 Vbeta primers (plus 13 Jbeta primers). Profiled with immunoSEQ multiplex PCR; TCRdb holds only in-frame clones, not every one. The sample contains fewer than 300,000 clones, roughly 80% of which appear only once. The sequenced sample consisted of PBMCs. Receptors originate from a girl aged 2 to 9 in good health and CMV-seronegative.

The chain links TRBV28 to TRBJ2-2; the match to TRBD2 covers 8 bases. Trimming cost V 2 bases and J 4 bases; bases outside gene matches: 18. The CDR3 runs to 20 residues. The germline V gene has CDR1 MDHEN and CDR2 SYDVKM. CDR3 protein: CASSLRWGSGARRATGELFF. CDR3 in DNA: TGTGCCAGCAGTTTAAGGTGGGGTAGCGGGGCGAGGAGAGCCACCGGGGAGCTGTTTTTT.

The chain carries TRBV10-1 and TRBJ2-1; possible D gene TRBD1, 5 bases. Trimming took off 2 bases at V and 7 bases at J, with 9 bases between the two ends. This CDR3 region has 13 residues. Per the germline V gene, CDR1 is WNHNN and CDR2 is SYGVQD (reference sequence). The CDR3 spells CASSEGQNNEQFF. The CDR3 region has the DNA TGCGCCAGCAGTGAGGGACAAAATAATGAGCAGTTCTTC.

The gene calls are TRBV19 and TRBJ2-6; D possibly corresponds to TRBD1 (6 bases). The V gene lost 5 bases and the J gene lost 3 bases, with 14 bases spanning the gap. CDR1 and CDR2 from the germline V gene are LNHDA and SQIVND (reference sequence). The CDR3 runs 16 residues. CDR3 sequence (DNA): TGTGCCAGTAGTCCGAGATGGGGGCGTGGGGCCAACGTCCTGACTTTC. The encoded protein is CASSPRWGRGANVLTF.

This clone was recorded only once. J is TRBJ2-5 and V is TRBV7-7, with 7 nucleotides matching TRBD1. The junction had 3 bases not matched to a gene; V was cut back by 4 bases and J by 1 base. There are 14 residues in the CDR3. Germline CDR1 is SSHAT and CDR2 is FNYEAQ (reference sequence). The CDR3 nucleotides read TGTGCCAGCAGCTACAGACAGGGCCAAGAGACCCAGTACTTC. This codes for CASSYRQGQETQYF.

The chain uses TRBV6-1 and TRBJ1-1; 7 nucleotides agree with TRBD1. Trimming took 3 bases from V and 5 from J; bases not matched to a gene: 6. CDR1 is MNHNS and CDR2 is SASEGT in the germline V gene. The CDR3 contains 14 residues. DNA for the CDR3: TGTGCCAGCAGTGATAGACAGGGCCGTACTGAAGCTTTCTTT. It encodes CASSDRQGRTEAFF.

In its sample, this clone was seen a few times. The chain combines TRBV27 with TRBJ2-7; 8 positions agree with TRBD2. The CDR3 consists of 13 residues. V lost 2 bases and J lost 3; bases outside the gene matches: 0. Germline CDR1 reads MNHEY; CDR2 reads SMNVEV (reference sequence). CDR3: CASSLTSGYEQYF. CDR3 sequence (DNA): TGTGCCAGCAGTTTAACTAGCGGCTACGAGCAGTACTTC.

The V call is TRBV7-2, the J call TRBJ2-7; tentative D call: TRBD1 (5 bases). Germline CDR1 and CDR2: SGHTA and FQGNSA. The CDR3 contains 16 residues. The germline V and J ends were trimmed by 2 bases and 4 bases, with 18 bases remaining between them. The CDR3 bases are TGTGCCAGCAGCTTAACAAACACCGACAGCCTTTACGAGCAGTACTTC. Translation: CASSLTNTDSLYEQYF.

The chain has TRBV7-2 and TRBJ2-5, with D maybe TRBD2 (6 bases). Trimming stripped 1 base from V and 7 bases from J, with 10 bases between. The CDR3 extends over 13 amino acids. The germline V gene has CDR1 SGHTA and CDR2 FQGNSA. For the CDR3, the DNA is TGTGCCAGCAGCTTAGACGGCGGGGCGACCCAGTACTTC. It specifies CASSLDGGATQYF.

This clone was found a few times. The chain links TRBV27 to TRBJ2-1, with no clear D. Looked up from germline, CDR1 is MNHEY and CDR2 is SMNVEV (reference sequence). The V end was cut by 5 bases, the J end by 6 bases, with 23 bases between. CDR3 length: 17 residues. This CDR3 is CASSPPNGEVLINEQFF. The CDR3 DNA sequence: TGTGCCAGCAGTCCTCCTAACGGAGAGGTGTTAATCAATGAGCAGTTCTTC.

The rearrangement uses TRBV6-6 and TRBJ1-6; the D gene is possibly TRBD1 (5 bases). Germline CDR1 and CDR2: MNHNY and SVGAGI (reference sequence). This CDR3 contains 16 residues. Trimming shortened V by 10 bases and J by 0 bases, and 16 bases separated the two germline ends. The DNA for the CDR3 is TGTGCCACCCGACAGAAGATTCGCTCCTATAATTCACCCCTCCACTTT. Its translation: CATRQKIRSYNSPLHF.

This clone was seen only once. This rearrangement joins TRBV30 to TRBJ1-6; no clear D gene. This CDR3 has 18 residues. Germline V gene data show CDR1 as GTSNPN and CDR2 as SVGIG (reference sequence). Trimming took 3 bases from V and 3 from J, leaving 21 bases between them. CDR3 in DNA: TGTGCCTGGAGCCTGAGGTTTGGGATCCGGGACTATAATTCACCCCTCCACTTT. Translating gives CAWSLRFGIRDYNSPLHF.

The chain links TRBV14 to TRBJ2-7; TRBD2 might be the D (7 bases). The V gene's germline CDR1 is SGHDN and CDR2 FVKESK. Trimming removed 0 bases from V and 2 bases from J, with 17 bases in between. This CDR3 has 17 amino acids. CDR3 loop: CASSQDVLGGAPYEQYF. In DNA, the CDR3 is TGTGCCAGCAGCCAAGATGTCCTGGGGGGGGCACCCTACGAGCAGTACTTC.

This sequence joins TRBV6-1 and TRBJ2-7; possibly TRBD1 for D (5 bases). CDR1 is MNHNS and CDR2 is SASEGT in the germline V gene. V lost 2 bases and J lost 2, with 7 bases in between. This CDR3 contains 13 residues. The CDR3 DNA reads TGTGCCAGCAGTGAACAGGGTACCTACGAGCAGTACTTC. This gives the protein CASSEQGTYEQYF.

This rearrangement joins TRBV28 to TRBJ1-5, with a possible D match to TRBD1 (6 bases). The CDR3 has 14 amino acids. Germline CDR1 and CDR2: MDHEN and SYDVKM. The V gene lost 1 base and the J gene lost 6 bases, with 10 bases spanning the gap. In DNA form, the CDR3 reads TGTGCCAGCAGTTTATTCAGGGGCAGTCAGCCCCAGCATTTT. This codes for CASSLFRGSQPQHF.

The chain couples TRBV5-1 to TRBJ2-3; TRBD1 matches at 9 bases. This CDR3 contains 16 residues. Germline trimming cut 0 bases from V and 3 bases from J; bases unmatched to any gene: 5. In germline, CDR1 is SGHRS, CDR2 YFSETQ. The CDR3 region has the DNA TGCGCCAGCAGCTTGGTTCTTGACAGGGGGACAGATACGCAGTATTTT. It codes for CASSLVLDRGTDTQYF.

The chain joins TRBV10-3 to TRBJ1-6; D possibly corresponds to TRBD1 (6 bases). The CDR3 runs 15 residues. Germline values: CDR1 ENHRY, CDR2 SYGVKD. V lost 2 bases, J lost 6 bases, and 11 bases lay in between. As DNA, the CDR3 is TGTGCCATCAGTGAGACTGGGGGCGGTAATTCACCCCTCCACTTT. Translation: CAISETGGGNSPLHF.

The chain recombines TRBV5-4 with TRBJ2-5; D might be TRBD1 (6 bases). This CDR3 is built from 14 residues. Germline V gene data show CDR1 as SGHNT and CDR2 as YYREEE (reference sequence). V lost 4 bases to trimming and J lost 0 bases, with 10 bases between them. Here the CDR3 reads CASSDGQYQETQYF. For the CDR3, the DNA is TGTGCCAGCAGCGACGGACAGTACCAAGAGACCCAGTACTTC.

Notes on this clone: Other DNA sequences in the same sample also yield this CDR3. This chain links TRBV4-2 with TRBJ2-5; weak D call: TRBD2 (5 bases). The CDR3 has 16 residues. Looked up from germline, CDR1 is LGHNA and CDR2 is YNFKEQ. V was trimmed by 0 bases and J by 5 bases, leaving 16 bases between them. CDR3 nucleotide sequence: TGTGCCAGCAGCCAAGAAGTAGGTCCCCGAGGGGAGACCCAGTACTTC. Its translation: CASSQEVGPRGETQYF.

The rearrangement links TRBV11-3 to TRBJ2-1; 10 bases are shared with TRBD1. CDR3 size: 15 residues. The trim removed 2 bases at V and 6 bases at J, leaving 4 bases unmatched. Germline-derived CDR1 and CDR2 are SGHNT and YENEEA. The CDR3 DNA follows: TGTGCCAGCAGCTTAAGTGGGACAGGGGCCAATGAGCAGTTCTTC. It is translated as CASSLSGTGANEQFF.

This sequence joins TRBV19 and TRBJ2-1, with D possibly matching TRBD1 (5 bases). The CDR3 is made up of 17 amino acids. Between the trimmed V and J ends, which lost 4 bases and 1 base, there was a span of 17 bases. CDR1 is LNHDA and CDR2 is SQIVND in the germline V gene (reference sequence). This chain's CDR3 is CASSRFYRISSYNEQFF. Here the CDR3 DNA reads TGTGCCAGTAGTAGGTTTTACAGGATAAGTTCCTACAATGAGCAGTTCTTC.

With regard to this clone: This sample also contains other DNA sequences that code for the same CDR3. The rearrangement uses TRBV9 and TRBJ2-3, with no clear D. This CDR3 region has 14 residues. Germline assignment: CDR1 SGDLS and CDR2 YYNGEE. V lost 2 bases and J 2 bases, leaving 9 bases between the germline ends. The CDR3 protein is CASSVSGSTDTQYF. In DNA, the CDR3 is TGTGCCAGCAGCGTTAGTGGTTCCACAGATACGCAGTATTTT.